This T cell receptor beta chain was observed in a study of post-analysis software for immune sequencing data. Whole-study findings and limits: The five TRBV segments detected at higher frequency in patients than in controls included TRBV5-6, TRBV5-1 and TRBV20-1.

This clonotype was seen only a few times. Its specificity is unknown. V was clipped by 3 bases and J by 5 bases; unmatched bases: 6. Germline CDR1 reads DFQATT; CDR2 reads SNEGSKA (reference sequence). The CDR3 is made up of 14 amino acids. Presence of unique molecular identifiers characterized the TCR beta cDNA libraries. TCRdb called the PCR reads again in MiXCR, with one record for every CDR3 protein. The sample holds about 820,000 distinct CDR3 sequences, roughly 50% seen once. The rearrangement links TRBV20-1 to TRBJ2-7, with 11 bases fitting TRBD1. This clonotype was obtained from a girl aged 5 to 17 with multiple sclerosis. Specimen: blood. CDR3 sequence reads: CSASRGQGGNEQYF. CDR3 nucleotides: TGCAGTGCTAGTCGGGGACAGGGGGGGAACGAGCAGTACTTC.